One sample yielded the 26 T cell receptor beta chains listed below, sequenced in a study of shared clonotypes between healthy human individuals. Only in-frame clones appear in the TCRdb table, and some are missing; sequencing was by immunoSEQ multiplex PCR. The table records some 530,000 clones, 60% to 80% of them present only once. The specimen sequenced was PBMCs. The source is a woman aged 40 to 50 in good health. Some clones in this sample may be carry-over from other donors' samples.

The gene calls are TRBV5-1 and TRBJ2-3, with 11 positions matching TRBD2. CDR1 and CDR2 (germline): SGHRS, YFSETQ. The CDR3 contains 17 residues. V dropped 0 bases and J dropped 4; count of bases not matched to a gene: 7. The DNA of the CDR3 is TGCGCCAGCAGCTTGGGAACTAGCGGGAGTGTTTCAGATACGCAGTATTTT. This gives the protein CASSLGTSGSVSDTQYF.

The chain combines TRBV7-9 with TRBJ2-1, with no clear D. Germline values: CDR1 SEHNR, CDR2 FQNEAQ (reference sequence). V was shortened by 5 bases and J by 5 bases, with 7 bases between the two germline ends. This CDR3 is built from 12 residues. CDR3 residues: CASSMAHNEQFF. Written as DNA, the CDR3 is TGTGCCAGCAGCATGGCCCACAATGAGCAGTTCTTC. The entire variable domain, with the rest obtained from reference TRBV7-9 and TRBJ2-1, is as follows: DTGVSQNPRHKITKRGQNVTFRCDPISEHNRLYWYRQTLGQGPEFLTYFQNEAQLEKSRLLSDRFSAERPKGSFSTLEIQRTEQGDSAMYLCASSMAHNEQFFGPGTRLTVL.

The rearrangement joins TRBV7-9 to TRBJ1-1; D unresolved. Germline assignment: CDR1 SEHNR and CDR2 FQNEAQ (reference sequence). Trimming left V 1 base short and J 7 bases short, with 7 bases between. This CDR3 spans 12 amino acids. Here the CDR3 DNA reads TGTGCCAGCAGCTTAGAGTACGGTGAAGCTTTCTTT. Amino acid sequence: CASSLEYGEAFF. Full variable domain (rest looked up from reference TRBV7-9 and TRBJ1-1): DTGVSQNPRHKITKRGQNVTFRCDPISEHNRLYWYRQTLGQGPEFLTYFQNEAQLEKSRLLSDRFSAERPKGSFSTLEIQRTEQGDSAMYLCASSLEYGEAFFGQGTRLTVV.

This sequence joins TRBV7-8 and TRBJ2-3; 8 bases map to TRBD2. V shed 4 bases, J shed 0 bases, and the junction held 6 bases outside the gene matches. This CDR3 has 16 amino acids. Germline-derived CDR1 and CDR2 are SGHVS and FQNEAQ. CDR3 amino acids: CASSSPSGSSTDTQYF. The CDR3 DNA sequence: TGTGCCAGCAGCTCACCCAGCGGGAGTAGCACAGATACGCAGTATTTT.

In the case of this clone: Other DNA sequences in the sample encode the same CDR3. The chain has TRBV6-1 and TRBJ2-7; TRBD1 aligns across 11 bases. The J segment lost 3 bases and the V segment lost 0 bases, leaving 1 base of the junction unmatched. The germline V gene encodes CDR1 MNHNS and CDR2 SASEGT. The CDR3 is 15 residues long. The CDR3 DNA reads TGTGCCAGCAGTGAAGCCGGGACAGGGGGCTACGAGCAGTACTTC. Translating it yields CASSEAGTGGYEQYF.

The chain joins TRBV28 to TRBJ1-5; TRBD1 is a possible D gene (5 bases). V lost 6 bases to trimming and J lost 2 bases, with 11 bases between them. Per germline, CDR1 MDHEN and CDR2 SYDVKM. CDR3 length: 14 amino acids. The CDR3 sequence is CASSQQVRNQPQHF. The CDR3, as DNA: TGTGCCAGCAGCCAACAGGTACGCAATCAGCCCCAGCATTTT.

A single count supports this clone. V is TRBV5-6 and J is TRBJ2-7, with a tentative D call TRBD2 (6 bases). Trimming shortened V by 4 bases and J by 0 bases, and 14 bases separated the two germline ends. Germline CDR1 and CDR2: SGHDT and YYEEEE. This CDR3 is 15 amino acids long. The CDR3 reads CASSGYGSGSYEQYF. The CDR3 region has the DNA TGTGCCAGCAGCGGGTACGGGAGCGGCTCCTACGAGCAGTACTTC.

CDR3 DNA sequence: TGTGCCAGCACCCCGCGATGGGGGACAGGGGCCTTGCAGGCTAATGAAAAACTGTTTTTT. It translates to CASTPRWGTGALQANEKLFF. The chain recombines TRBV11-3 with TRBJ1-4, with 10 bases fitting TRBD1. The V and J ends lost 7 bases and 3 bases, in that order; junction bases with no gene match: 20. CDR3 length equals 20 residues. Germline assignment: CDR1 SGHNT and CDR2 YENEEA.

The chain is built from TRBV4-1 and TRBJ2-3, with 15 bases matching TRBD2. Germline CDR1 MGHRA, CDR2 YSYEKL. Losses at the gene ends were 3 bases for V and 4 bases for J; bases not matched to a gene: 8. The CDR3 runs to 18 residues. CDR3 loop: CASSQLGTSGRPPDTQYF. The CDR3 nucleotides read TGCGCCAGCAGCCAGCTTGGGACTAGCGGGAGGCCACCAGATACGCAGTATTTT.

In nucleotides, the CDR3 is TGTGCCAGCAGCACAGTACCAATGGGGTATGGCTACACCTTC. It translates to CASSTVPMGYGYTF. The chain combines TRBV7-9 with TRBJ1-2; no clear D. CDR1 and CDR2 (germline): SEHNR, FQNEAQ (reference sequence). Trimming shortened V by 5 bases and J by 5 bases, and 15 bases separated the two germline ends. The CDR3 loop spans 14 amino acids.

The chain has TRBV5-6 and TRBJ1-4; D may be TRBD1 (5 bases). Germline CDR1 reads SGHDT; CDR2 reads YYEEEE. V was shortened by 2 bases and J by 6 bases, with 17 bases between the two germline ends. The CDR3 has 16 amino acids. The CDR3 region has the DNA TGTGCCAGCAGCTTCCGGGAGGCAGGGAACGATGAAAAACTGTTTTTT. This encodes CASSFREAGNDEKLFF.

The rearrangement joins TRBV2 to TRBJ2-7; no clear D. The CDR3 covers 15 residues. Germline V gene sequence: CDR1 SNHLY, CDR2 FYNNEI. V lost 4 bases, J lost 7 bases, and 20 bases lay in between. CDR3 region: CASSAYPLGPQEQYF. The CDR3 region has the DNA TGTGCCAGCAGTGCTTACCCCCTGGGCCCTCAGGAGCAGTACTTC.

This rearrangement joins TRBV27 to TRBJ2-3; D perhaps matches TRBD2 (7 bases). The V end lost 2 bases, the J end lost 4 bases, and 10 bases lay between the germline ends. CDR1 is MNHEY, CDR2 SMNVEV, per germline (reference sequence). The CDR3 is made up of 14 amino acids. The CDR3 sequence: CASSLAGAADTQYF. The CDR3 bases are TGTGCCAGCAGTTTAGCGGGGGCCGCAGATACGCAGTATTTT.

This clone turned up a few times. The V call is TRBV7-9, the J call TRBJ1-5; possibly TRBD1 for D (5 bases). Germline CDR1 and CDR2: SEHNR and FQNEAQ (reference sequence). The CDR3 contains 17 residues. V was pared by 1 base and J by 4 bases, with 17 bases between. The CDR3 bases are TGTGCCAGCAGCTTAGGGGTGGTAGGGGACGGAAATCAGCCCCAGCATTTT. Translating gives CASSLGVVGDGNQPQHF. The variable domain in full, with the rest retrieved from reference TRBV7-9 and TRBJ1-5, is DTGVSQNPRHKITKRGQNVTFRCDPISEHNRLYWYRQTLGQGPEFLTYFQNEAQLEKSRLLSDRFSAERPKGSFSTLEIQRTEQGDSAMYLCASSLGVVGDGNQPQHFGDGTRLSIL.

This clone has only a few counts. The chain employs TRBV2 and TRBJ2-7; D uncertain. CDR1 is SNHLY and CDR2 is FYNNEI in the germline V gene. This CDR3 has 13 residues. The V gene lost 8 bases and the J gene lost 1 base, with 12 bases spanning the gap. CDR3 residues: CASSGPGSYEQYF. The DNA of the CDR3 is TGTGCCAGCTCCGGGCCGGGTTCCTACGAGCAGTACTTC.

The chain uses TRBV11-2 and TRBJ1-1; possibly TRBD1 for D (6 bases). Germline V gives CDR1 SGHAT, CDR2 FQNNGV. The CDR3 has 12 amino acids. Trimming removed 5 bases at V and 11 bases at J, with 15 bases between. CDR3 in DNA: TGTGCCAGCAGCCCACTGACAGGTTGGGCTTTCTTT. The encoded protein is CASSPLTGWAFF.

The gene calls are TRBV11-2 and TRBJ1-2; D possibly corresponds to TRBD1 (6 bases). This CDR3 comprises 16 residues. Germline V gene data show CDR1 as SGHAT and CDR2 as FQNNGV. V lost 1 base and J 3 bases, leaving 15 bases between the germline ends. This chain's CDR3 is CASSLAWGKGDYGYTF. The CDR3 DNA sequence: TGTGCCAGCAGCTTAGCGTGGGGGAAGGGGGACTATGGCTACACCTTC.

The gene calls are TRBV20-1 and TRBJ1-1; D is unclear. Germline CDR1 DFQATT, CDR2 SNEGSKA (reference sequence). The CDR3 covers 11 residues. V shed 3 bases and J shed 1 base, with 3 bases lying between them. This chain's CDR3 is CSASGNTEAFF. The CDR3 DNA follows: TGCAGTGCTAGTGGGAACACTGAAGCTTTCTTT.

V usage is TRBV5-5 and J usage is TRBJ2-7, with D unclear. Trimming pared 0 bases from V and 2 bases from J, leaving 6 bases between. Germline CDR1 and CDR2: SGHKS and YYEKEE (reference sequence). This CDR3 has 13 amino acids. In DNA, the CDR3 is TGTGCCAGCAGCTTGGAGCCACCCTACGAGCAGTACTTC. This gives the protein CASSLEPPYEQYF.

The chain carries TRBV7-2 and TRBJ2-7; D may be TRBD2 (5 bases). Germline-derived CDR1 and CDR2 are SGHTA and FQGNSA. V shed 2 bases and J shed 3 bases, with 11 bases lying between them. The CDR3 runs to 14 residues. The CDR3 region has the DNA TGTGCCAGCAGCTTATTCGACGGGGACTACGAGCAGTACTTC. It specifies CASSLFDGDYEQYF.

The rearrangement links TRBV27 to TRBJ2-2; D might be TRBD1 (8 bases). V gave up 4 bases and J gave up 5 bases, with 17 bases separating them. Germline loops: CDR1 MNHEY, CDR2 SMNVEV (reference sequence). The CDR3 extends over 16 amino acids. Written as DNA, the CDR3 is TGTGCCAGCAGTTCTTGGACAGGGAGGGTTACCGGGGAGCTGTTTTTT. Amino acid sequence: CASSSWTGRVTGELFF.

The CDR3 region has the DNA TGTGCCAGCAGTGCCGGCTCAGCAACTAATGAAAAACTGTTTTTT. Translated: CASSAGSATNEKLFF. The chain uses TRBV2 and TRBJ1-4; the D is unclear. CDR3 length: 15 residues. V was shortened by 4 bases and J by 0 bases, with 9 bases between the two germline ends. Germline lookup yields CDR1 SNHLY and CDR2 FYNNEI.

This rearrangement joins TRBV10-3 to TRBJ2-7; 7 nucleotides match TRBD1. Germline-derived CDR1 and CDR2 are ENHRY and SYGVKD. Trimming cost V 0 bases and J 3 bases; bases outside gene matches: 2. This CDR3 comprises 14 residues. CDR3 protein: CAISESTGFYEQYF. Written as DNA, the CDR3 is TGTGCCATCAGTGAGTCGACAGGGTTCTACGAGCAGTACTTC.

J is TRBJ2-6 and V is TRBV27; a weak D match, TRBD1 (6 bases). The germline gives CDR1 MNHEY, CDR2 SMNVEV (reference sequence). The V end lost 7 bases, the J end lost 0 bases, and 13 bases lay between the germline ends. This CDR3 is 16 amino acids long. The CDR3 loop reads CASKGQSNSGANVLTF. As DNA, the CDR3 is TGTGCCAGCAAAGGACAGAGCAACTCTGGGGCCAACGTCCTGACTTTC.

The chain couples TRBV6-1 to TRBJ2-1; 7 bases are a match to TRBD2. This CDR3 is 13 amino acids long. The germline V gene has CDR1 MNHNS and CDR2 SASEGT. The V segment lost 3 bases and the J segment 10 bases; nucleotides outside the gene matches: 6. The CDR3 loop reads CASSERTSSEQFF. CDR3 DNA sequence: TGTGCCAGCAGTGAGAGGACTAGTTCGGAGCAGTTCTTC.

At least ten counts were recorded for this clone. This chain connects TRBV6-4 to TRBJ2-1; D gene uncertain. Germline-derived CDR1 and CDR2 are MRHNA and SNTAGT. The ends were cut back, 6 bases at V and 5 bases at J, with 11 bases in the middle. This CDR3 comprises 13 residues. CDR3 amino acids: CASSSGQNNEQFF. CDR3 nucleotide sequence: TGTGCCAGCAGCTCCGGGCAGAACAATGAGCAGTTCTTC.